Sequencing of this T cell receptor (beta chain) was carried out in a study of T cells after yellow fever vaccination (dated by TCRdb to about 2019). For context, the study as a whole: Libraries from fractions with low cell numbers were prepared with the SMART-Seq v4 Ultra Low Input RNA kit. Blood was collected at multiple timepoints before and after primary and secondary immunization, and bulk PBMC replicates and cell subsets were isolated. Two healthy male donors, one aged 18 to 30 and one aged 30 to 40 years, were included in the cohort. To follow T-cell clones before and after primary and booster YFV17D yellow fever vaccination, bulk TCR alpha and beta repertoires were sequenced over time. Summary of the overall study and its limitations: A small share of clonotypes occurred in both CD4 and CD8 compartments, likely arising from convergent recombination. The study included only a couple of donors, which limits how far the findings can be generalized. Compared with the primary T-cell response, the secondary T-cell response was weaker but faster, peaking on day 5 rather than day 15. Most clones expanded after primary vaccination were re-detected after the booster (around 96% of CD4 and around 88% of CD8), suggesting broad memory maintenance. Computational filtering was needed because FACS-sorted repertoires could contain abundant contaminating clonotypes from the bulk population.

Regarding this clonotype: Its recognized antigen is unknown. Base quality data are lacking; no much larger clone is found one base away.

Taken from cysteine to phenylalanine, the CDR3 has 14 residues. Only the CDR3 region is kept as DNA, spanning 42 bases read in frame from base 1. V lost 1 base and J lost 6 bases; the stretch between them is 10 bases long. CDR1 and CDR2, per the germline V gene, are SGHRS and YFSETQ. The sample's treatment or condition label is to be understood as: live attenuated yellow fever vaccine strain. At each blood-draw timepoint, two biological replicates of bulk PBMCs were obtained. PBMCs were isolated from peripheral blood using a standard Ficoll-Paque protocol. TriZol was used to extract RNA from bulk PBMCs, CD4 and CD8 fractions, and dextramer-positive and dextramer-negative fractions. TCR cDNA was synthesized by 5'RACE template switching, which introduced a universal primer site and unique molecular identifiers. cDNA synthesis was primed from both the TCR alpha and TCR beta constant segments. Two PCR steps were used to amplify libraries, with sample barcodes and sequencing adapters being added in the second step. Sequencing of libraries was done on Illumina HiSeq 2500 (2x100 bp) or NovaSeq (2x150 bp). Per the authors' processing: MIGEC was used to demultiplex reads and collapse the reads into UMI consensus sequences, and MiXCR was used for V(D)J alignment. Clonotypes responding to the vaccine were identified with edgeR on replicate PBMC samples, with the criteria of FDR below 0.01 and a log2 fold change above 5 up to day 15. Each bulk clonotype received a CD4 or CD8 identity based on whether the sequenced CD4 or CD8 repertoire contained that clonotype at higher abundance. TCRdb cleaned the public reads at Q25 with fastp, built clones with MiXCR and kept in-frame beta chains. For every CDR3 protein sequence, its rows merge into one entry that carries the most common genes and DNA. The V and J calls come from TCRdb's annotation, not from the publication. This sample has around 600,000 distinct CDR3 sequences in its table, and around an eighth of those were observed once. The ten top clones hold about 15% of the sample.

The V and J segments used are TRBV5-1 and TRBJ1-4; the D gene remains uncertain. The sequencing here drew on PBMCs, taken on the day of the yellow fever booster vaccination. This clonotype originated in a man aged 25 to 40 who received the YFV17D yellow fever vaccine. The DNA sequence reads TGCGCCAGCAGCTTGCGTGGACCATATGAAAAACTGTTTTTT. It codes for CASSLRGPYEKLFF.